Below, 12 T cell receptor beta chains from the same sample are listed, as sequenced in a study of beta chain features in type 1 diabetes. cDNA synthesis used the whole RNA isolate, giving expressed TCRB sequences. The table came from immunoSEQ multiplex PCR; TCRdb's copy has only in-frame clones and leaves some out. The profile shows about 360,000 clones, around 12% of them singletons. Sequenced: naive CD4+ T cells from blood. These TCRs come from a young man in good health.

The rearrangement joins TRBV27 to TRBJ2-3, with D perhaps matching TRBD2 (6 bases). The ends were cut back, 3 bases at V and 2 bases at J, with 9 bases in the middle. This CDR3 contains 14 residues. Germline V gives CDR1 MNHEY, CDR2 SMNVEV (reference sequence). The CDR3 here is CASSFGGVTDTQYF. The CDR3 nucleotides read TGTGCCAGCAGTTTTGGAGGGGTCACAGATACGCAGTATTTT.

The CDR3 nucleotides read TGTGCCAGCGACTGGGGGACAGGGGGCTACGAGCAGTACTTC. It codes for CASDWGTGGYEQYF. J is TRBJ2-7 and V is TRBV11-2, with 11 bases aligning to TRBD1. Unmatched junction bases numbered 6, after V lost 8 bases and J lost 3 bases. This CDR3 is built from 14 residues. Germline V gene data show CDR1 as SGHAT and CDR2 as FQNNGV.

The CDR3, as DNA: TGTGCCAGCAGCCGAGGACTCACAAGCTCCTACGAGCAGTACTTC. This encodes CASSRGLTSSYEQYF. V is TRBV4-2 and J is TRBJ2-7; D may be TRBD2 (5 bases). CDR1 is LGHNA, CDR2 YNFKEQ, per germline. CDR3 length: 15 amino acids. Trimming cost V 4 bases and J 0 bases, with 13 bases left between them.

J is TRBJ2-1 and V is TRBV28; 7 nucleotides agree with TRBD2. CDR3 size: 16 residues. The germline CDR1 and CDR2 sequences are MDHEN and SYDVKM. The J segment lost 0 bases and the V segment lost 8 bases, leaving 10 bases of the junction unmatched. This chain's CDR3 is CASFVGGGSSYNEQFF. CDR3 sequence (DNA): TGTGCCAGCTTCGTGGGAGGCGGGAGCTCCTACAATGAGCAGTTCTTC.

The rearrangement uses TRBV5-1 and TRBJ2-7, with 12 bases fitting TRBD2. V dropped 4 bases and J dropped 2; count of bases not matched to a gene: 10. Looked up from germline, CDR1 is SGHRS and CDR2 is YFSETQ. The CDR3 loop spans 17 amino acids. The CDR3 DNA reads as TGCGCCAGCAGCCTCCAAGCGACTAGCGGGAGCACCTACGAGCAGTACTTC. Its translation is CASSLQATSGSTYEQYF.

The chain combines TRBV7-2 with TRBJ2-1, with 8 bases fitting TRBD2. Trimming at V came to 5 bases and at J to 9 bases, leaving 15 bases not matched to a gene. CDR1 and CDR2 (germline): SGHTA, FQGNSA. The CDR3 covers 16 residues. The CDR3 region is CASSQDGSGVGSEQFF. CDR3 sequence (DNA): TGTGCCAGCAGCCAAGATGGTAGCGGGGTGGGGAGTGAGCAGTTCTTC.

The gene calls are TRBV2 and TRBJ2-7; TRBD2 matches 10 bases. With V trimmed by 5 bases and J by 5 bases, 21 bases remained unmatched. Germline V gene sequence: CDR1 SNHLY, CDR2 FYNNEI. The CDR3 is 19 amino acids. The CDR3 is CASSSLPISGRPRRDEQYF. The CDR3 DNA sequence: TGTGCCAGCAGTTCCCTCCCCATTAGCGGGAGGCCCCGGCGAGACGAGCAGTACTTC. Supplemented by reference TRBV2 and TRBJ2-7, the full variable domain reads EPEVTQTPSHQVTQMGQEVILRCVPISNHLYFYWYRQILGQKVEFLVSFYNNEISEKSEIFDDQFSVERPDGSNFTLKIRSTKLEDSAMYFCASSSLPISGRPRRDEQYFGPGTRLTVT.

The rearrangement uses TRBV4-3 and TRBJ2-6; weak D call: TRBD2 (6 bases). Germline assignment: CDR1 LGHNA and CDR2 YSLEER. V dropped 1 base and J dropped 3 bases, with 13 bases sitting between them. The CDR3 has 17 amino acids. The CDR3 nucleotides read TGCGCCAGCAGCCAAGGTCGCGGGGTAGGTGGGGCCAACGTCCTGACTTTC. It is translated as CASSQGRGVGGANVLTF.

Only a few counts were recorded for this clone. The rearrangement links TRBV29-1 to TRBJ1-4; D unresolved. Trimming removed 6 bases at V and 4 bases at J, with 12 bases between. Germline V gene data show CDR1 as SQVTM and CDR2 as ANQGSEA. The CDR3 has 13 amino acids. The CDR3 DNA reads TGCAGCGTCGCCCGGGAACTTAATGAAAAACTGTTTTTT. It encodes CSVARELNEKLFF.

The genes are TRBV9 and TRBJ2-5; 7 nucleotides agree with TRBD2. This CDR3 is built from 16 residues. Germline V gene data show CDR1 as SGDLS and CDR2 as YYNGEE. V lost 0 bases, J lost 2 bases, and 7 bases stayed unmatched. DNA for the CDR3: TGTGCCAGCAGCGTAGCTGTCGGCGGGGGACAAGAGACCCAGTACTTC. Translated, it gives CASSVAVGGGQETQYF.

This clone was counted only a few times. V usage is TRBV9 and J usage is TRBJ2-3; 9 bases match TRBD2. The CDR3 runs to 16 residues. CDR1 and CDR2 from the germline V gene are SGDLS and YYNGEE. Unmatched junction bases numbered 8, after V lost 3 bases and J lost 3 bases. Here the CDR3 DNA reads TGTGCCAGCAGCGCGAGGCTGGGACTAGCAACAGATACGCAGTATTTT. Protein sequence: CASSARLGLATDTQYF.

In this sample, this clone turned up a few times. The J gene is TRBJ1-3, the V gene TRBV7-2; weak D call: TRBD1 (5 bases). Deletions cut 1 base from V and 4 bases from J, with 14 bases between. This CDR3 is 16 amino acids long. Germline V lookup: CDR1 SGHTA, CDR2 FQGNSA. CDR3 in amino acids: CASSLDGGVGGNTIYF. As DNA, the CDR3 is TGTGCCAGCAGCTTAGACGGGGGTGTAGGCGGAAACACCATATATTTT.